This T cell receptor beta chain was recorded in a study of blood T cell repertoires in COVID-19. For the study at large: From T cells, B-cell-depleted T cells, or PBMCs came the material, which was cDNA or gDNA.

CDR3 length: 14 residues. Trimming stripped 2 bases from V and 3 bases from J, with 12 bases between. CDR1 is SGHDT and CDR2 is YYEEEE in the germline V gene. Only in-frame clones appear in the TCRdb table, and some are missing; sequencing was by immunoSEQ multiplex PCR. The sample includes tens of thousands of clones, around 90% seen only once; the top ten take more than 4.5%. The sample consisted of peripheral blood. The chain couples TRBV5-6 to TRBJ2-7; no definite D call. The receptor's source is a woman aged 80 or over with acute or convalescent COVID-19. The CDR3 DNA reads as TGTGCCAGCAGCTTTCTCAGCCCGGGCTACGAGCAGTACTTC. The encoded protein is CASSFLSPGYEQYF.